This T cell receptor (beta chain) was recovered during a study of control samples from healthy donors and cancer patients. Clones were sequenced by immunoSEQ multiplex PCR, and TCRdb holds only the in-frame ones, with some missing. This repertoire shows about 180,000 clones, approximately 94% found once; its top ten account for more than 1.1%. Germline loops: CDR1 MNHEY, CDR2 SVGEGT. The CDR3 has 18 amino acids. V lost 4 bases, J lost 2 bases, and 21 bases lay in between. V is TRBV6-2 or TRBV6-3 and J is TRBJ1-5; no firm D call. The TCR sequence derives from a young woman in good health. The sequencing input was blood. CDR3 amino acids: CASSFGLGRRSGNQPQHF. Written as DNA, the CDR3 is TGTGCCAGCAGTTTCGGGTTGGGGAGAAGATCGGGCAATCAGCCCCAGCATTTT.